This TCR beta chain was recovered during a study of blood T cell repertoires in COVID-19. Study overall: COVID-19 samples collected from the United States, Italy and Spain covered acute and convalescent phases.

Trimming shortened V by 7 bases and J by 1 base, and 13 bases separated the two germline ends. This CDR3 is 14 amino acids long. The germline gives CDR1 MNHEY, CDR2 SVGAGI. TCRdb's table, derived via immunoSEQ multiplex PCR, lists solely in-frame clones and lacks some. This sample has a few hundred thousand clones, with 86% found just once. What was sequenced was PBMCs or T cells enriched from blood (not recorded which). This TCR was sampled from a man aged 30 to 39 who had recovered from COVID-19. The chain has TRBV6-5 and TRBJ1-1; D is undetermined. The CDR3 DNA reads TGTGCCAGCATTTTAGGAGGCCGGAACACTGAAGCTTTCTTT. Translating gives CASILGGRNTEAFF.